The TCR beta chain described here comes from a study of T cell responses to AZD1222 COVID-19 vaccine. Trimming took off 5 bases at V and 1 base at J, with 8 bases between the two ends. Germline values: CDR1 SNHLY, CDR2 FYNNEI. The CDR3 loop spans 13 amino acids. Remarks on this clone: Its antigen is undetermined.

Researchers grouped second doses given at about 4 or about 12 weeks into one pool. Using immunoSEQ multiplex PCR, the repertoire was profiled, and TCRdb retains in-frame clones only, with some absent. The sample records approximately 110,000 clones, 92% being singletons. Study-level findings and limits: Spike-spanning, vaccine-associated CD4 TCRs were dominant at 160-218 and 743-854. The donor cohort was predominantly white British with a female majority, and clonal diversity may have been underestimated.

This rearrangement joins TRBV2 to TRBJ1-1; D is unclear. The sequenced sample was peripheral blood, obtained 28 days after the second AZD1222 dose. The sequence came from an adult who received the AZD1222 COVID-19 vaccine. CDR3 sequence: CASSRTGNTEAFF. The CDR3 region has the DNA TGTGCCAGCAGTCGGACGGGGAACACTGAAGCTTTCTTT.